This is a list of T cell receptor beta chains from one sample in a study of graft-versus-host responses after intestinal transplantation. This table comes from immunoSEQ multiplex PCR, and its TCRdb copy is limited to in-frame clones, with some not included. This table holds about 110,000 clones, approximately 94% found once. Antigens for these TCRs are unknown. The source was unstimulated CD4+ T cells sorted from spleen or lymph node cells, collected before transplant. These TCRs come from a human donor who was the organ donor for an intestinal transplant. Each CDR3 is given with its conserved first and last residue. A D gene is named only where the DNA matches it firmly. Clone size is shown for a subset of rows, as once, few, many or a class of expanded clone.

v_call	d_call	j_call	clone_size	cdr3_aa	cdr3_nt
TRBV19	TRBD2	TRBJ2-7	NA	CASSRTSGKYEQYF	TGTGCCAGTAGTCGGACTAGCGGGAAGTACGAGCAGTACTTC
TRBV15	TRBD1	TRBJ2-3	NA	CATSRGAGTATDTQYF	TGTGCCACCAGCAGAGGAGCCGGGACAGCGACAGATACGCAGTATTTT
TRBV10-1	TRBD2	TRBJ2-3	NA	CASIEREETDTQYF	TGCGCCAGCATTGAGCGGGAGGAGACAGATACGCAGTATTTT
TRBV21-1	NA	TRBJ2-7	NA	CASRGLGEQYF	TGTGCCAGCAGGGGACTTGGGGAGCAGTACTTC
TRBV11-3	NA	TRBJ2-7	NA	CASRGWGNPYEQYF	TGTGCCAGCAGGGGATGGGGGAACCCCTACGAGCAGTACTTC
TRBV19	NA	TRBJ1-5	NA	CASSLQSSGPPNQPQHF	TGTGCCAGTAGTTTACAGAGCTCGGGCCCCCCTAATCAGCCCCAGCATTTT
TRBV19	NA	TRBJ2-4	NA	CASSIAGAKNIQYF	TGTGCCAGTAGTATAGCGGGAGCCAAAAACATTCAGTACTTC
TRBV5-6	TRBD1	TRBJ2-5	NA	CASSLTGGETQYF	TGTGCCAGCAGCTTGACAGGGGGGGAGACCCAGTACTTC
TRBV19	TRBD1	TRBJ1-4	once	CASSNRGLSSGKLFF	TGTGCCAGTAGCAACAGGGGGCTCTCTTCGGGGAAACTGTTTTTT
TRBV6-1	NA	TRBJ2-7	once	CASKQNYEQYF	TGTGCCAGCAAGCAGAATTACGAGCAGTACTTC
TRBV28	NA	TRBJ1-5	NA	CASRSQNRLGGNQPQHF	TGTGCCAGCAGGAGCCAGAACAGGTTGGGTGGCAATCAGCCCCAGCATTTT
TRBV5-1	TRBD1	TRBJ2-2	NA	CASSWDRRNTGELFF	TGCGCCAGCAGCTGGGACAGGAGGAACACCGGGGAGCTGTTTTTT
TRBV12-2	NA	TRBJ2-3	once	CASRFAGPKVSTDTQYF	TGTGCAAGTCGCTTCGCGGGGCCCAAGGTTAGCACAGATACGCAGTATTTT
TRBV5-1	NA	TRBJ1-4	NA	CASSEQGGLANEKLFF	TGCGCCAGCAGCGAACAGGGCGGATTAGCTAATGAAAAACTGTTTTTT
TRBV6-5	NA	TRBJ2-7	NA	CASRRDRSSYEQYF	TGTGCCAGCAGGCGGGACCGTAGCTCCTACGAGCAGTACTTC
TRBV7-2	NA	TRBJ2-3	few	CASSLASGTDTQYF	TGTGCCAGCAGCTTAGCTAGCGGCACAGATACGCAGTATTTT
TRBV5-1	TRBD2	TRBJ2-3	once	CASSLGLAGGTTDTQYF	TGCGCCAGCAGCTTGGGACTAGCGGGAGGGACGACAGATACGCAGTATTTT
TRBV12-2	NA	TRBJ1-1	NA	CASRFTTGNTEAFF	TGTGCAAGTCGCTTTACGACAGGGAACACTGAAGCTTTCTTT
TRBV6-9	TRBD1	TRBJ1-2	NA	CASRATGGIGNYGYTF	TGTGCCAGCAGGGCCACAGGGGGCATAGGAAACTATGGCTACACCTTC
TRBV19	TRBD1	TRBJ1-3	few	CASTITGGVGNTIYF	TGTGCCAGTACCATCACAGGGGGCGTCGGAAACACCATATATTTT
TRBV28	NA	TRBJ2-7	NA	CASNSGLSSYEQYF	TGTGCCAGCAATTCCGGACTCAGCTCCTACGAGCAGTACTTC
TRBV5-1	TRBD1	TRBJ1-1	NA	CASSLVQGANTEAFF	TGCGCCAGCAGCTTGGTGCAGGGGGCGAACACTGAAGCTTTCTTT
TRBV6-6	TRBD2	TRBJ2-1	NA	CASRGEREGYNEQFF	TGTGCCAGCAGGGGAGAGCGGGAGGGCTACAATGAGCAGTTCTTC
TRBV6-5	NA	TRBJ2-7	NA	CASRRTPEREYF	TGTGCCAGCAGGCGGACCCCTGAAAGGGAGTACTTC
TRBV5-4	TRBD2	TRBJ2-3	NA	CASSISSGRVDTQYF	TGTGCCAGCAGCATATCGAGCGGGAGGGTGGATACGCAGTATTTT
TRBV19	NA	TRBJ2-5	NA	CASSMAGTQYF	TGTGCCAGTAGTATGGCGGGTACCCAGTACTTC
TRBV5-8	TRBD2	TRBJ2-5	NA	CASTPGLAGGETQYF	TGTGCCAGCACCCCCGGACTAGCGGGCGGGGAGACCCAGTACTTC
TRBV9	TRBD1	TRBJ2-1	NA	CASSVVGTDYNEQFF	TGTGCCAGCAGCGTAGTCGGGACAGACTACAATGAGCAGTTCTTC
TRBV19	TRBD1	TRBJ1-2	NA	CASSRQGNANYGYTF	TGTGCCAGTAGTCGACAGGGGAACGCTAACTATGGCTACACCTTC
TRBV19	NA	TRBJ2-6	NA	CASSYQVSWANVLTF	TGTGCCAGCTCATATCAGGTTTCTTGGGCCAACGTCCTGACTTTC
TRBV23-1	NA	TRBJ2-1	NA	CASSRDRPFF	TGCGCCAGCAGTCGAGATAGACCGTTCTTC
TRBV30	NA	TRBJ1-1	NA	CAWSLSGPGTEAFF	TGTGCCTGGAGCTTATCTGGGCCGGGCACTGAAGCTTTCTTT
TRBV19	NA	TRBJ2-3	NA	CASSMRGPGTDTQYF	TGTGCCAGTAGTATGCGGGGGCCAGGCACAGATACGCAGTATTTT